This TCR beta chain was captured in a study of blood T cell repertoires in COVID-19. Across the whole study: Spain, Italy and the United States supplied samples that represented acute and convalescent COVID-19. Sources were T cells, B-cell-depleted T cells, or PBMCs; the material itself was cDNA or gDNA.

Germline V CDR1 and CDR2: SGDLS, YYNGEE. The CDR3 spans 17 residues. V was pared by 3 bases and J by 0 bases, with 4 bases of the junction left unmatched. Original data processing: Quantification of nucleated cells was approximated via reference gene primer amplification. The protocol was immunoSEQ multiplex PCR, while the TCRdb copy is restricted to in-frame clones and leaves out a portion. V and J calls and clone size are as listed in that table; D and trimming were resolved from the DNA. This table has some 120,000 clones, about 83% appearing once. The chain has TRBV9 and TRBJ2-2, with TRBD2 matching over 11 bases. The sequenced sample consisted of peripheral blood. The receptor comes from a human donor in a cohort sampled during active COVID-19. The CDR3 spells CASSDRLAGTNTGELFF. As DNA, the CDR3 is TGTGCCAGCAGCGACCGACTAGCGGGAACGAACACCGGGGAGCTGTTTTTT.